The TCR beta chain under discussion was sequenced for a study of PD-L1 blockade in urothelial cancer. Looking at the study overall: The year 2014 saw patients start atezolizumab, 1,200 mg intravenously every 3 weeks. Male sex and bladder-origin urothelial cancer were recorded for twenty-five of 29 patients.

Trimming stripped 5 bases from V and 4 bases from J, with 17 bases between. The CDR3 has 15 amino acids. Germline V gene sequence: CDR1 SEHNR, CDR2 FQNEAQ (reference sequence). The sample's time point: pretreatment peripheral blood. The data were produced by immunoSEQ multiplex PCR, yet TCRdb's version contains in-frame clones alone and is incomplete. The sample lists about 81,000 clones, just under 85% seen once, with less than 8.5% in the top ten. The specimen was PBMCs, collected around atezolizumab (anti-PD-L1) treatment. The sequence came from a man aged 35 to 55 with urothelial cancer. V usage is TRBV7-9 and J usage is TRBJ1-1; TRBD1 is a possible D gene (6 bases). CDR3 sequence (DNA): TGTGCCAGCAGCCCCAAGACAGGCCCGGGCACTGAAGCTTTCTTT. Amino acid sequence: CASSPKTGPGTEAFF.